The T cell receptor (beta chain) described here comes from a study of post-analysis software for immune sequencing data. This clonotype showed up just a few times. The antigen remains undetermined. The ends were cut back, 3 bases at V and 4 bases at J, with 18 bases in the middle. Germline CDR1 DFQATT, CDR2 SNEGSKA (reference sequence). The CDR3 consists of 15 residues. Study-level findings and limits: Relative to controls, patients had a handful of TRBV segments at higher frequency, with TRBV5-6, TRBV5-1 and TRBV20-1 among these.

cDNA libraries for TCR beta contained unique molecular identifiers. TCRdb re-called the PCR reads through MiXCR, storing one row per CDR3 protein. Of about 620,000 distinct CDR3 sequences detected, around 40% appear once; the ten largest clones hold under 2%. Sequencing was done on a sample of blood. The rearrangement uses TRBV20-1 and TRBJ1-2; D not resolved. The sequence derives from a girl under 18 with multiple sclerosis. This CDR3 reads CSARIGSLATYGYTF. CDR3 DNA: TGCAGTGCTAGGATTGGTAGCCTCGCTACCTATGGCTACACCTTC.